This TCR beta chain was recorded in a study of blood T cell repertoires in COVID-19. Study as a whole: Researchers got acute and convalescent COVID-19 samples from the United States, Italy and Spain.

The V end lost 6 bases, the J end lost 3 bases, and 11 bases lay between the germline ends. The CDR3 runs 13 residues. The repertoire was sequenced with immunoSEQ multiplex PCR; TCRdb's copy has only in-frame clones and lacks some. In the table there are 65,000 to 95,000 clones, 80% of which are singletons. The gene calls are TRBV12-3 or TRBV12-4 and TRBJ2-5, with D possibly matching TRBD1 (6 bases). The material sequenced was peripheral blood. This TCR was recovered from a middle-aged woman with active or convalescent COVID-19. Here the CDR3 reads CASSRDIEETQYF. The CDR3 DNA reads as TGTGCCAGCAGCCGGGACATAGAAGAGACCCAGTACTTC.